The 14 T cell receptor beta chains listed next were all sequenced from one sample in a study of response to subunit inactivated influenza vaccine (dated by TCRdb to the late 2010s). The method was RT-PCR. The instrument given in TCRdb is Illumina HiSeq 2500. Using fastp trimming at Q25 and MiXCR clonotype assembly, TCRdb reanalyzed the public sequencing data and kept in-frame beta chains. Every distinct CDR3 protein forms one entry, paired with its most common genes and DNA. Across this sample there are around 750,000 distinct CDR3 sequences, with 21% seen only once. The biggest ten clones account for 10% of the sample. The sample consisted of PBMCs from blood, taken 5 days after vaccination. The receptors stem from a man aged 50-60 years who received an inactivated influenza vaccine. Donor details come from another sample of the same person, matched by shared clones.

The gene calls are TRBV4-1 and TRBJ1-1, with 8 bases fitting TRBD1. The CDR3 is 15 amino acids. V dropped 4 bases and J dropped 0; count of bases not matched to a gene: 4. The V gene's germline CDR1 is MGHRA and CDR2 YSYEKL. CDR3 amino acids: CASSPLGQVNTEAFF. CDR3 coding DNA: TGCGCCAGCAGCCCCTTGGGACAGGTGAACACTGAAGCTTTCTTT.

This clonotype was counted between two and nine times. The chain combines TRBV20-1 with TRBJ2-1; 10 positions agree with TRBD1. CDR1 and CDR2 (germline): DFQATT, SNEGSKA (reference sequence). The CDR3 runs to 11 residues. V shed 6 bases and J 14 bases; nucleotides not matched to a gene: 7. The CDR3, as DNA: TGCAGTGCAGCGACAGGGGGCGAGAAGTTCTTC. Amino acids: CSAATGGEKFF.

The chain joins TRBV7-9 to TRBJ2-2; possible D gene TRBD2, 5 bases. Germline V gene lookup returns CDR1 SEHNR and CDR2 FQNEAQ (reference sequence). Trimming pared 0 bases from V and 5 bases from J, leaving 13 bases between. The CDR3 runs to 16 residues. The CDR3: CASSLARGENTGELFF. Here the CDR3 DNA reads TGTGCCAGCAGCTTAGCCCGTGGGGAGAATACCGGGGAGCTGTTTTTT.

This clonotype was picked up a small number of times. This chain joins TRBV7-9 and TRBJ2-7, with D maybe TRBD1 (5 bases). CDR1 SEHNR and CDR2 FQNEAQ come from the germline V gene (reference sequence). The CDR3 is 15 residues long. V lost 5 bases, J lost 0 bases, and 14 bases lay in between. This CDR3 reads CASSPHLRASYEQYF. Here the CDR3 DNA reads TGTGCCAGCAGCCCGCATCTCAGGGCCTCCTACGAGCAGTACTTC.

This chain connects TRBV7-2 to TRBJ2-7; tentatively, D is TRBD1 or TRBD2 (5 bases each). The V end lost 4 bases, the J end lost 3 bases, and 16 bases lay between the germline ends. Germline V CDR1 and CDR2: SGHTA, FQGNSA. The CDR3 is made up of 15 amino acids. CDR3 amino acids: CASSSSRDAVYEQYF. CDR3 nucleotides: TGTGCCAGCAGCTCCTCCCGGGACGCCGTCTACGAGCAGTACTTC.

For this clonotype: A read error is likely, as this CDR3 ends without the conserved phenylalanine or tryptophan. The genes are TRBV4-3 and TRBJ2-3, with D possibly being TRBD2 (6 bases). Germline V gene sequence: CDR1 LGHNA, CDR2 YSLEER. Trimming removed 1 base at V and 6 bases at J, with 11 bases between. The CDR3 covers 14 residues. The CDR3 spells CASSQGRDSDTQYL. DNA for the CDR3: TGCGCCAGCAGCCAAGGACGGGACTCGGATACGCAGTATTTA.

This chain joins TRBV16 and TRBJ2-1, with TRBD2 matching 7 bases. V dropped 5 bases and J dropped 5; count of bases not matched to a gene: 3. Per germline, CDR1 KGHSY and CDR2 FQNENV. There are 13 residues in the CDR3. Here the CDR3 DNA reads TGTGCCAGCAGCGAGGGAGGGAACAATGAGCAGTTCTTC. This encodes CASSEGGNNEQFF.

This clonotype was seen a few times. The V gene is TRBV20-1, the J gene TRBJ2-1; unclear D gene. Per germline, CDR1 DFQATT and CDR2 SNEGSKA (reference sequence). The CDR3 spans 13 residues. The V and J ends lost 2 bases and 8 bases respectively, with 13 bases between them. As DNA, the CDR3 is TGCAGTGCTAGATCAATCGTCCTCCATGAGCAGTTCTTC. It specifies CSARSIVLHEQFF.

This chain links TRBV4-1 with TRBJ2-1; D ambiguous. The germline CDR1 and CDR2 sequences are MGHRA and YSYEKL. The CDR3 runs to 14 residues. The V gene lost 0 bases and the J gene lost 9 bases, with 12 bases spanning the gap. For the CDR3, the DNA is TGCGCCAGCAGCCAAGATCCGTGGCTGGGTGAGCAGTTCTTC. This gives the protein CASSQDPWLGEQFF.

This chain connects TRBV20-1 to TRBJ2-1; D gene ambiguous. Germline V lookup: CDR1 DFQATT, CDR2 SNEGSKA (reference sequence). Trimming removed 3 bases at V and 11 bases at J, with 11 bases between. The CDR3 is 11 amino acids. CDR3 sequence: CSASGTRQQFF. The DNA of the CDR3 is TGCAGTGCTAGTGGAACCCGCCAGCAGTTCTTC.

This rearrangement joins TRBV5-1 to TRBJ2-2, with D possibly being TRBD1 (5 bases). Trimming removed 5 bases from V and 3 bases from J, with 11 bases in between. The germline gives CDR1 SGHRS, CDR2 YFSETQ. CDR3 length: 14 residues. In DNA, the CDR3 is TGCGCCAGCAGTGTCAGGGCAGACACCGGGGAGCTGTTTTTT. The encoded protein is CASSVRADTGELFF.

The table lists this clonotype with many counts. The chain uses TRBV5-1 and TRBJ2-1; no reliable D call. The length of the CDR3 is 15 residues. Germline V gene lookup returns CDR1 SGHRS and CDR2 YFSETQ. The V end lost 0 bases, the J end lost 4 bases, and 11 bases lay between the germline ends. In DNA, the CDR3 is TGCGCCAGCAGCTTGGTGATATACCAGTACAATGAGCAGTTCTTC. It specifies CASSLVIYQYNEQFF. Based on the CDR3 plus reference TRBV5-1 and TRBJ2-1, the full variable domain is KAGVTQTPRYLIKTRGQQVTLSCSPISGHRSVSWYQQTPGQGLQFLFEYFSETQRNKGNFPGRFSGRQFSNSRSEMNVSTLELGDSALYLCASSLVIYQYNEQFFGPGTRLTVL.

This chain uses TRBV6-2 or TRBV6-3 with TRBJ2-1; D is perhaps TRBD2 (7 bases). The V gene lost 6 bases and the J gene lost 10 bases, with 22 bases spanning the gap. This CDR3 is 15 amino acids long. Germline V gene data show CDR1 as MNHEY and CDR2 as SVGEGT. For the CDR3, the DNA is TGTGCCAGCAGCGGGGGGCCATTAGCCCTGGGGGAGCAGTTCTTC. Amino acids: CASSGGPLALGEQFF.

About this clonotype itself: The CDR3 end shows no conserved phenylalanine or tryptophan, and so a read error is likely. The DNA is left out, because the CDR3 cannot be placed on it with certainty; the CDR3 is given as TCRdb lists it. The V and J genes are TRBV7-9 and TRBJ2-3; no check of the table's D call, TRBD2, against the DNA was made. Germline CDR1 SEHNR, CDR2 FQNEAQ (reference sequence). The CDR3 numbers 12 amino acids, ends counted. This chain's CDR3 is CASSLETSVLLA.